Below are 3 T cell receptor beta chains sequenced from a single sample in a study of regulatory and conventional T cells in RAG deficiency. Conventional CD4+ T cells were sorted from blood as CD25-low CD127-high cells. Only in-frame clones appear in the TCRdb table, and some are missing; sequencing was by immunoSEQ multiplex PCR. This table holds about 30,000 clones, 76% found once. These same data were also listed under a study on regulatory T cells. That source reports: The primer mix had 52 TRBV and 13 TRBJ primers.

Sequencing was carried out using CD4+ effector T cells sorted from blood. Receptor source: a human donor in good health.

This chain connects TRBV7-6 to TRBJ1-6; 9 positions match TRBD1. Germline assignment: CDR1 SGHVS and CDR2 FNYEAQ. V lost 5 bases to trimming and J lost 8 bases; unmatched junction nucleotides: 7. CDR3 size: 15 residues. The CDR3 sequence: CASSPRQGVDSPLHF. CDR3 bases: TGTGCCAGCAGCCCGAGACAGGGGGTTGATTCACCCCTCCACTTT.

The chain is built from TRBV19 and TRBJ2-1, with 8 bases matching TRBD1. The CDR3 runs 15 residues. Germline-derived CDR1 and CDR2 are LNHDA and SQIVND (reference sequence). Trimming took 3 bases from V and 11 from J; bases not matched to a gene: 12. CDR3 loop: CASSIGAGGDKKQFF. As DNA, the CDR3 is TGTGCCAGTAGTATCGGCGCAGGGGGCGATAAAAAGCAGTTCTTC.

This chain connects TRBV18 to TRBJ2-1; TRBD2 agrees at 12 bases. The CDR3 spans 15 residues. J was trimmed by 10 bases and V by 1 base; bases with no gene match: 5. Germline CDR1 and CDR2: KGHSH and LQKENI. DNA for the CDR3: TGTGCCAGCTCACCACAGACTAGCGGGGGTAAGGAGCAGTTCTTC. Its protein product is CASSPQTSGGKEQFF.